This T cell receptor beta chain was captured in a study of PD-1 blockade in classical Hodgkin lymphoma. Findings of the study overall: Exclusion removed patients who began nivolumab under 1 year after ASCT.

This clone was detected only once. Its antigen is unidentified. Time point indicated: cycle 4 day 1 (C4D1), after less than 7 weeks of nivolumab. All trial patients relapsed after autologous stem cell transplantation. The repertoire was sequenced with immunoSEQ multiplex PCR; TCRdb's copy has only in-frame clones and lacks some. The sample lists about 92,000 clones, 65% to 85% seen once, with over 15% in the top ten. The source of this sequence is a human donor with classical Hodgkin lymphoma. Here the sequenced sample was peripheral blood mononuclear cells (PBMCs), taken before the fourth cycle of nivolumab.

The CDR3 here is CASSILAGGYNEQFF. CDR3 DNA: TGCGCCAGCAGCATACTAGCGGGAGGGTACAATGAGCAGTTCTTC. The chain joins TRBV5-1 to TRBJ2-1, with 13 bases that match TRBD2. The CDR3 runs 15 residues. Trimming cost V 4 bases and J 4 bases; bases outside gene matches: 2. The germline CDR1 and CDR2 sequences are SGHRS and YFSETQ.